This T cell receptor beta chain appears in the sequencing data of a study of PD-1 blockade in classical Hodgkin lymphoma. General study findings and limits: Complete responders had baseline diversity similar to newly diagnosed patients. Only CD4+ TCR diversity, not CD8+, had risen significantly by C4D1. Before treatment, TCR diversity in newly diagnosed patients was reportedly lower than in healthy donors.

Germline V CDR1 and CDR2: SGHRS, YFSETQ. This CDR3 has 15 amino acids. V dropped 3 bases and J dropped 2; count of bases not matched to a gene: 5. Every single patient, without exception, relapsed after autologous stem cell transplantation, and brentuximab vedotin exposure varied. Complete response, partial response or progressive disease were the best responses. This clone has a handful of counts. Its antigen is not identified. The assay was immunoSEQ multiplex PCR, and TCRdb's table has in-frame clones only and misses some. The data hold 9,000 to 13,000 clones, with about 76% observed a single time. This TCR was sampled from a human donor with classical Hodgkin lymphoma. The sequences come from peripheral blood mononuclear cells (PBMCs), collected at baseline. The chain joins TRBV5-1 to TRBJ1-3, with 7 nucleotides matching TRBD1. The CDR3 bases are TGCGCCAGCAGCTATGGACAGGCTACTGGAAACACCATATATTTT. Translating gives CASSYGQATGNTIYF.